The source of this T cell receptor beta chain is a study of blood T cell repertoires in COVID-19 (TCRdb year 2020). For the wider study: The collaborator samples originated in the United States, Italy and Spain and spanned the acute and convalescent phases of COVID-19. Where available, HLA class I and class II types were obtained from metadata supplied by the sample provider rather than from assay-based typing. The dataset comprised deeply sampled blood TCRbeta repertoires from subjects exposed to, actively infected with, or recovered from COVID-19. A freely available public database, intended as a resource for researchers studying the immune response to SARS-CoV-2, is where the repertoires were released. The material from the prospective study consisted of cDNA or gDNA derived from T cells, B-cell-depleted T cells, or PBMCs. The samples were drawn from the first 160 participants of the ongoing ImmuneRACE study and from over 950 subjects provided by 6 global collaborators. The sample metadata nearly always contained a de-identified subject ID, COVID-19 status, age in years and sex.

TCRbeta CDR3 regions were amplified from genomic DNA by means of the immunoSEQ Assay, a bias-controlled multiplex PCR. Per the authors' processing: Nucleated cell counts per sample were estimated from amplification of reference gene primers within the assay. Sequence reads were collapsed and filtered to measure the absolute abundance of every unique TCRbeta CDR3 rearrangement. For each sample, productive Simpson clonality was calculated by taking the square root of Simpson's diversity index across productive rearrangements. Not all clones reach the TCRdb copy of this immuneACCESS table, which keeps in-frame sequences only. Checked studies attribute under half of the gap to unresolved V genes and leave the rest unexplained. The DNA was the basis for D and trimming; V, J and clone size are from that table. The sample records approximately 250,000 clones, 70% to 90% of which are singletons. The ten biggest clones cover approximately 5.1% of the sample.

A word on this clone: Its target antigen remains unknown. Within one base of it there is no much larger clone, and no base qualities were kept.

The junction carries 19 bases between V and J, which are trimmed by 3 bases and 3 bases respectively. Looking up the germline V gene (reference sequence) yields CDR1 MNHEY and CDR2 SMNVEV. The cysteine opens and the phenylalanine closes a CDR3 of 17 amino acids. Only the CDR3 DNA is retained, 51 bases long and in frame from the first base. Points the paper makes about the study in general: Clinical and demographic metadata were provided uncurated, with the amount varying by source and participant.

In Seattle, one collaborating source enrolled patients while the infection was active and tracked those patients longitudinally over the course of disease. The collaborating institutions used their own protocols to collect whole blood in K2EDTA tubes. For TCRbeta analysis, collaborator samples were shipped as frozen whole blood, as isolated PBMCs, or as DNA extracted from either sample type. The chain joins TRBV27 to TRBJ2-3; TRBD2 is a possible D gene, resting on 5 matching bases. This clonotype originated in an older woman with COVID-19, enrolled during active disease. Sequenced input: peripheral blood. The DNA sequence is TGTGCCAGCAGTTTTAACCGGGCCGTCGGGAAGACAGATACGCAGTATTTT. Its translation is CASSFNRAVGKTDTQYF.